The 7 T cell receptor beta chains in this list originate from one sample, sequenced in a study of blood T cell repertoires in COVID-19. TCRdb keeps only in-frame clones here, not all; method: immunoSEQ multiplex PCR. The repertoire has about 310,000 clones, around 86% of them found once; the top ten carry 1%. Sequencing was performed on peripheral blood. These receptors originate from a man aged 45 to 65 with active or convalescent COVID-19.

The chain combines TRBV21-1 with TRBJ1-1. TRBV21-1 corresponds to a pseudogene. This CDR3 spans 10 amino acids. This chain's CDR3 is CASSNLLAFF. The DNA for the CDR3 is TGTGCCAGCAGCAACCTATTAGCTTTCTTT.

The CDR3 DNA reads TGTGCCAGCAGTTTATCAGGGGGGAGAAACACCATATATTTT. Encoded protein: CASSLSGGRNTIYF. The chain is built from TRBV28 and TRBJ1-3; 7 positions agree with TRBD1. V shed 1 base and J 5 bases; nucleotides not matched to a gene: 2. The CDR3 totals 14 residues. CDR1 and CDR2 from the germline V gene are MDHEN and SYDVKM.

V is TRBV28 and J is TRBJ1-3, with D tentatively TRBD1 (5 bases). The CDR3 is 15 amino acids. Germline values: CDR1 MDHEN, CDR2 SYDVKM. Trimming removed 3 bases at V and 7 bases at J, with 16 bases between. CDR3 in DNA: TGTGCCAGCAGTTTGTCGGCTCAGGGATCCAACACCATATATTTT. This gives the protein CASSLSAQGSNTIYF. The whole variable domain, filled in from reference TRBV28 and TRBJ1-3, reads DVKVTQSSRYLVKRTGEKVFLECVQDMDHENMFWYRQDPGLGLRLIYFSYDVKMKEKGDIPEGYSVSREKKERFSLILESASTNQTSMYLCASSLSAQGSNTIYFGEGSWLTVV.

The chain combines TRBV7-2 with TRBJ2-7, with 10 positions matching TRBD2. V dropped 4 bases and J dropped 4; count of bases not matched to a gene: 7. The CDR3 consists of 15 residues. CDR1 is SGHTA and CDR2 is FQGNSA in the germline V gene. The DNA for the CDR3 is TGTGCCAGCAGCTCCCGGACTAGCGGCTCGTACGAGCAGTACTTC. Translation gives CASSSRTSGSYEQYF.

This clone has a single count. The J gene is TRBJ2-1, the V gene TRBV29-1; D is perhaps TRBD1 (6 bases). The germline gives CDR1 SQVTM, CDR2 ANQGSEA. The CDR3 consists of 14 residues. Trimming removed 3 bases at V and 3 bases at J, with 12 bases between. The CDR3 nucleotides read TGCAGCGTTGAGGGGACAAGCCTCTACAATGAGCAGTTCTTC. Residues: CSVEGTSLYNEQFF.

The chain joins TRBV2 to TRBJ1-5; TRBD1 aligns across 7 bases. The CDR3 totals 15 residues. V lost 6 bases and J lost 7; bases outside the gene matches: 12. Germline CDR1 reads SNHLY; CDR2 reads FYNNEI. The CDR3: CASSSGVPGGQPQHF. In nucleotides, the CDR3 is TGTGCCAGCAGCAGTGGGGTACCAGGGGGGCAGCCCCAGCATTTT.

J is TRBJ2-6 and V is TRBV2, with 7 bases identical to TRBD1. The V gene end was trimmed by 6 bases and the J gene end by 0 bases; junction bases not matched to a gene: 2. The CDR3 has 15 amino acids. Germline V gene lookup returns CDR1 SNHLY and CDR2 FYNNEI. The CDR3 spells CASSTGASGANVLTF. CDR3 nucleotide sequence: TGTGCCAGCAGCACAGGGGCCTCTGGGGCCAACGTCCTGACTTTC.